The source of this T cell receptor (beta chain) is a study of cytomegalovirus exposure and HLA in healthy donors. Study-wide points: A missense variant in DCLRE1C was later tied to TCR beta V- and J-gene trimming.

With 60 Vbeta and 13 Jbeta primers, the PCR was carried out. Sequencing was performed with immunoSEQ multiplex PCR; in TCRdb, only in-frame clones are kept and a portion is missing. The table has about 120,000 clones, 73% seen once. This CDR3 is built from 12 residues. Trimming took 4 bases from V and 0 from J, leaving 3 bases between them. The V gene's germline CDR1 is MNHNS and CDR2 SASEGT. The donors comprised healthy bone marrow donors. A word on this clone: What it binds is not known.

The specimen sequenced was PBMCs. The source of this sequence is a woman aged 25 to 45 in good health and CMV-seronegative. This chain links TRBV6-1 with TRBJ2-5; D unresolved. CDR3 sequence: CASSVNQETQYF. CDR3 in DNA: TGTGCCAGCAGTGTCAACCAAGAGACCCAGTACTTC.